The clone carrying this TCR beta chain has a count of ten or more. The antigen is unknown. This sample is drawn from a study of blood T cells in healthy people across ages. The study's findings and limits: Underestimates were what the diversity estimates from one million T cells were considered to be.

Germline-derived CDR1 and CDR2 are SQVTM and ANQGSEA. The CDR3 spans 11 residues. Trimming cost V 7 bases and J 5 bases, with 8 bases left between them. Next came a second PCR, run for roughly 6 to 11 cycles, which used a sample-barcoded 5' primer along with a J-beta primer mix. With 12 random nucleotides, a template-switch adaptor tagged each individual cDNA molecule. A single record per CDR3 protein comes from TCRdb applying MiXCR to the 5' RACE reads. In the table there are some 1.5 million distinct CDR3 sequences, 28% of which are singletons. Donor samples were obtained from healthy Caucasian individuals from Russia, aged about 6 to 95. Researchers isolated at least 6 million PBMCs per sample.

Specimen: blood. V is TRBV29-1 and J is TRBJ1-4, with a tentative D call TRBD1 (6 bases). This clonotype originated in a young woman in good health. DNA for the CDR3: TGCAGCGGGGGACAAAATGAAAAACTGTTTTTT. This encodes CSGGQNEKLFF. Full variable domain (missing parts from reference TRBV29-1 and TRBJ1-4): SAVISQKPSRDICQRGTSLTIQCQVDSQVTMMFWYRQQPGQSLTLIATANQGSEATYESGFVIDKFPISRPNLTFSTLTVSNMSPEDSSIYLCSGGQNEKLFFGSGTQLSVL.